Listed here is a single T cell receptor beta chain. What it binds is unknown. This CDR3 has 16 residues. V lost 0 bases and J 3 bases, leaving 15 bases between the germline ends. Germline CDR1 and CDR2: ENHRY and SYGVKD. The data belong to a study of T cells in Graves' hyperthyroidism and ophthalmopathy. The study's findings and limits: Most expanded thyroid clonotypes above 0.001 also appeared in blood.

Template material for amplifying TCR beta CDR3 regions consisted of RNA transcripts. The HTBI primer set was used in a first-round RT-PCR of the TCR CDR3. Via MiXCR, TCRdb re-called the multiplex PCR reads, giving one row per CDR3 protein. The repertoire holds over 700,000 distinct CDR3 sequences, with roughly a third as singletons. This clonotype was obtained from a woman aged 40-49 years with Graves' hyperthyroidism. The chain recombines TRBV10-3 with TRBJ2-7; D gene ambiguous. Sequencing was done on a sample of blood. CDR3 amino acids: CAISESTTGPRYEQYF. The CDR3 nucleotides are TGTGCCATCAGTGAGTCAACGACCGGACCCCGCTACGAGCAGTACTTC.